This record looks at one T cell receptor beta chain sequence and its context. Free of recent acute infections or vaccinations, the donors were healthy HIV-negative adults. How the authors handled the data: Owing to the provision of junction-only sequences devoid of quality scores by immunoSEQ, filtering differed. Sequenced by immunoSEQ multiplex PCR; TCRdb stores in-frame clones only, minus some. V and J calls and clone size are given by that table; D and trimming were obtained from the DNA. The table shows 450,000 to 500,000 clones, with 79% occurring only once. These data come from a study of shared clonotypes between healthy human individuals. The V and J ends lost 0 bases and 0 bases respectively, with 9 bases between them. Per germline, CDR1 MNHEY and CDR2 SVGAGI. The CDR3 consists of 15 residues.

The rearrangement uses TRBV6-5 and TRBJ2-7; D is undetermined. The clonotype was recovered from a woman between 40 and 50 years old in good health. Some clones in this sample may be carry-over from other donors' samples. Sequencing input: PBMCs. CDR3 protein: CASSYSILHSYEQYF. The DNA of the CDR3 is TGTGCCAGCAGTTACTCGATTCTGCACTCCTACGAGCAGTACTTC.